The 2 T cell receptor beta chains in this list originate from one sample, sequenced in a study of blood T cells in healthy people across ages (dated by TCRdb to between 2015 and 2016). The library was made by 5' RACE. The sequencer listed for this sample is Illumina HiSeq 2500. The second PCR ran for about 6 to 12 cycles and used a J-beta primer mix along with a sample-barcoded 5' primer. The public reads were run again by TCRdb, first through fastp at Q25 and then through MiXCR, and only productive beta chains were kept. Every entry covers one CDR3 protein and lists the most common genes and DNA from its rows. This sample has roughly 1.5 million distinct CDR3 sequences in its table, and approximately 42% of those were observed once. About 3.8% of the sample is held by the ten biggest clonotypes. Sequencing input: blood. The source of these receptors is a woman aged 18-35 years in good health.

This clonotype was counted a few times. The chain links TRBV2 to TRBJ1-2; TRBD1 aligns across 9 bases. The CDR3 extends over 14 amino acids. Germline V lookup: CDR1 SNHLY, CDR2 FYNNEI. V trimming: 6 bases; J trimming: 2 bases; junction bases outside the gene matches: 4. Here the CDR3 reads CASRGQGGNYGYTF. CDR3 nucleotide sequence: TGTGCCAGCAGGGGACAGGGAGGGAACTATGGCTACACCTTC.

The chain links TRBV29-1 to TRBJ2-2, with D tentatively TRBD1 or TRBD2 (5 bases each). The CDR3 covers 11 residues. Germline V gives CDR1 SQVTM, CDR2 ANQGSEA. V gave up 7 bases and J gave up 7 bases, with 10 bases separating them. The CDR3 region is CSAPGGGELFF. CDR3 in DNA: TGCAGCGCACCTGGGGGCGGGGAGCTGTTTTTT.